This T cell receptor (beta chain) comes out of a study of blood T cell repertoires in COVID-19. Across the study: COVID-19 samples collected from the United States, Italy and Spain covered acute and convalescent phases. Sources were T cells, B-cell-depleted T cells, or PBMCs; the material itself was cDNA or gDNA.

The Seattle patients joined while their infection was active and were tracked longitudinally afterward. Germline V gene data show CDR1 as SNHLY and CDR2 as FYNNEI. The CDR3 extends over 16 amino acids. V shed 6 bases and J shed 5 bases, with 19 bases lying between them. Source study methods: Reference gene primer amplification gave estimated nucleated cell counts. TCRdb's table, derived via immunoSEQ multiplex PCR, lists solely in-frame clones and lacks some. Clone size and V and J calls were adopted from that table, with D and trimming inferred from the DNA. Of tens of thousands of clones listed, around 83% are singletons.

This clonotype was obtained from a man aged 45-65 years with COVID-19, enrolled during active disease. J is TRBJ2-2 and V is TRBV2; TRBD2 is a possible D gene (6 bases). Sequencing used peripheral blood. The CDR3: CASRAGSARLTGELFF. The CDR3 nucleotides are TGTGCCAGCAGGGCGGGGTCCGCCCGCCTTACCGGGGAGCTGTTTTTT.